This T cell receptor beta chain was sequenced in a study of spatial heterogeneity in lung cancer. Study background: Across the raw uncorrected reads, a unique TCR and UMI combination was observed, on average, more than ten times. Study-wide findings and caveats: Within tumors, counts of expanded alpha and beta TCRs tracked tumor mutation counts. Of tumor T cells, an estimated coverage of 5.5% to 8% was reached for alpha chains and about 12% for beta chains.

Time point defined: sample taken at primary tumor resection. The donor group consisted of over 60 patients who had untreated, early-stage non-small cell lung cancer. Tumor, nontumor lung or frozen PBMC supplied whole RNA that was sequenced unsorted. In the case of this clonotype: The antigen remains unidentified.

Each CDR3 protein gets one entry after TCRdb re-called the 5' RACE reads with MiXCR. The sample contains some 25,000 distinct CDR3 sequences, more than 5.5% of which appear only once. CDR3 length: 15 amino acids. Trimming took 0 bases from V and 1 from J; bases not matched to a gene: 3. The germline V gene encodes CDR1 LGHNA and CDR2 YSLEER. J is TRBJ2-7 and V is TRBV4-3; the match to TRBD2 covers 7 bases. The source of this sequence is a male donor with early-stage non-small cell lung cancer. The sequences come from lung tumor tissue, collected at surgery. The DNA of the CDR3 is TGCGCCAGCAGCCAAGAGATCGGGGGGTCCTACGAGCAGTACTTC. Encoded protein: CASSQEIGGSYEQYF.